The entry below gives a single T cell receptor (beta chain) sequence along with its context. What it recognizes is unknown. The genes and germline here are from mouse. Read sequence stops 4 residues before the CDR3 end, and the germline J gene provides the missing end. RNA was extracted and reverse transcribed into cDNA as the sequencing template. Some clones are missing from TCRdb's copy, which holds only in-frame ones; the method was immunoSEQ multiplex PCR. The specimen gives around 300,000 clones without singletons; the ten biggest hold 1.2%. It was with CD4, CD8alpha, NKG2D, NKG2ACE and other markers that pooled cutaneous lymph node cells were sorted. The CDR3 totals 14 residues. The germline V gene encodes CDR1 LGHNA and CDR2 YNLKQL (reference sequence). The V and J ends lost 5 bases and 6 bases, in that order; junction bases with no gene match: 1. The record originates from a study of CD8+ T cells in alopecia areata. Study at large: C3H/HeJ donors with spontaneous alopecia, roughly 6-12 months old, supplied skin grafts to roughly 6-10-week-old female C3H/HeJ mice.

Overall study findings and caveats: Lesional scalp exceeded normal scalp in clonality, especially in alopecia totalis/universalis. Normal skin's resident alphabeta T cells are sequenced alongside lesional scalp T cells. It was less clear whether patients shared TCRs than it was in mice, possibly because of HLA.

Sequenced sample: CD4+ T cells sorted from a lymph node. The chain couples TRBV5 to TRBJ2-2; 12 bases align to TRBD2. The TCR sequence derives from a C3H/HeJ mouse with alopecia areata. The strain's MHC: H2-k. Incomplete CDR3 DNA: TGTGCCAGCAGCTGGGACTGGGGGGCCGGG. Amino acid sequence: CASSWDWGAG. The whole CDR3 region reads CASSWDWGAGQLYF.